Below, 22 T cell receptor beta chains from the same sample are listed, as sequenced in a study of T cell responses to AZD1222 COVID-19 vaccine. The assay was immunoSEQ multiplex PCR, and TCRdb's table has in-frame clones only and misses some. The table lists 75,000 to 90,000 clones, 91% of them singletons, with less than 35% in the top ten. Sequencing was performed on peripheral blood, taken 28 days after the second AZD1222 dose. The source of these receptors is an adult who received the AZD1222 COVID-19 vaccine.

This clone was detected once. V gene TRBV5-1 combines with J gene TRBJ2-7; D is possibly TRBD1 (6 bases). V was shortened by 4 bases and J by 3 bases, with 14 bases between the two germline ends. The CDR3 extends over 14 amino acids. CDR1 is SGHRS, CDR2 YFSETQ, per germline. The CDR3 reads CASSQATGIYEQYF. The CDR3 nucleotides read TGCGCCAGCAGCCAGGCTACAGGGATCTACGAGCAGTACTTC. The full variable domain, in which reference TRBV5-1 and TRBJ2-7 provide the parts outside the CDR3, is KAGVTQTPRYLIKTRGQQVTLSCSPISGHRSVSWYQQTPGQGLQFLFEYFSETQRNKGNFPGRFSGRQFSNSRSEMNVSTLELGDSALYLCASSQATGIYEQYFGPGTRLTVT.

The chain recombines TRBV28 with TRBJ1-1, with unresolved D. The CDR3 covers 13 residues. The V end was cut by 2 bases, the J end by 4 bases, with 8 bases between. Germline loops: CDR1 MDHEN, CDR2 SYDVKM. Here the CDR3 reads CASSLKVVTEAFF. The CDR3 DNA is TGTGCCAGCAGTTTAAAGGTGGTCACTGAAGCTTTCTTT.

The V and J genes are TRBV29-1 and TRBJ2-7; no reliable D call. V lost 4 bases and J 10 bases, leaving 8 bases between the germline ends. The V gene's germline CDR1 is SQVTM and CDR2 ANQGSEA. The CDR3 has 9 amino acids. CDR3 sequence (DNA): TGCAGCGTTGGGGCCCATCAGTACTTC. Protein: CSVGAHQYF.

In DNA form, the CDR3 reads TGTGCCAGTAGTATAGAGGGACGGGGACTAGCATCAGATACGCAGTATTTT. It is translated as CASSIEGRGLASDTQYF. This chain uses TRBV19 with TRBJ2-3; TRBD2 matches at 9 bases. This CDR3 has 17 amino acids. Trimming at V came to 0 bases and at J to 4 bases, leaving 8 bases not matched to a gene. Germline V CDR1 and CDR2: LNHDA, SQIVND (reference sequence).

V is TRBV9 and J is TRBJ1-5; D uncertain. The CDR3 contains 13 residues. Trimming cost V 1 base and J 7 bases, with 9 bases left between them. The germline CDR1 and CDR2 sequences are SGDLS and YYNGEE. CDR3 amino acids: CASSVHDGQPQHF. In DNA, the CDR3 is TGTGCCAGCAGCGTACACGATGGGCAGCCCCAGCATTTT.

J is TRBJ1-5 and V is TRBV5-6, with a weak D call TRBD1 (5 bases). The germline CDR1 and CDR2 sequences are SGHDT and YYEEEE. The CDR3 sequence is 14 residues long. V lost 4 bases and J lost 9, with 17 bases in between. The chain's CDR3 is CASSIGGVGLPQHF. The CDR3 DNA sequence: TGTGCCAGCAGCATCGGGGGGGTAGGGCTGCCCCAGCATTTT.

In this sample, this clone turned up once. V gene TRBV6-2 or TRBV6-3 combines with J gene TRBJ2-1; TRBD1 matches at 8 bases. The germline CDR1 and CDR2 sequences are MNHEY and SVGEGT. With 5 bases clipped from V and 6 bases from J, the junction kept 9 bases outside the gene matches. This CDR3 spans 15 amino acids. CDR3 coding DNA: TGTGCCAGCAGTCACCTCGGCAGGGGGCCCAATGAGCAGTTCTTC. Amino acid sequence: CASSHLGRGPNEQFF.

The chain is built from TRBV28 and TRBJ2-1, with 9 bases identical to TRBD2. CDR3 size: 15 residues. Germline CDR1 reads MDHEN; CDR2 reads SYDVKM. V shed 6 bases, J shed 3 bases, and the junction held 6 bases outside the gene matches. The CDR3 DNA reads TGTGCCAGCAGACTTAGCGGGAGTGGCTACAATGAGCAGTTCTTC. Its protein product is CASRLSGSGYNEQFF.

The chain is built from TRBV16 and TRBJ1-2; D may be TRBD1 (5 bases). Germline lookup yields CDR1 KGHSY and CDR2 FQNENV. V was clipped by 8 bases and J by 7 bases, with 20 bases between them. The CDR3 loop spans 14 amino acids. The CDR3 is CASGWGGLGGGYTF. As DNA, the CDR3 is TGTGCCAGCGGTTGGGGGGGATTGGGAGGTGGCTACACCTTC.

CDR3 loop: CATSDFQGEKLFF. The CDR3 DNA reads as TGTGCCACCAGTGATTTCCAGGGTGAAAAACTGTTTTTT. The V gene is TRBV24-1, the J gene TRBJ1-4; the D gene is possibly TRBD1 (5 bases). The CDR3 sequence is 13 residues long. Per germline, CDR1 KGHDR and CDR2 SFDVKD. V was shortened by 1 base and J by 7 bases, with 6 bases between the two germline ends.

The chain employs TRBV28 and TRBJ2-5; 10 bases agree with TRBD2. CDR1 is MDHEN, CDR2 SYDVKM, per germline. V was clipped by 3 bases and J by 4 bases; unmatched bases: 11. The CDR3 totals 17 residues. The DNA of the CDR3 is TGTGCCAGCAGTTTTGGGGCTAGCGGGAGTTTGGGAGAGACCCAGTACTTC. It codes for CASSFGASGSLGETQYF.

The chain recombines TRBV28 with TRBJ2-5; D gene uncertain. There are 13 residues in the CDR3. Germline CDR1 and CDR2: MDHEN and SYDVKM. Between the trimmed V and J ends, which lost 2 bases and 6 bases, there was a span of 10 bases. CDR3 DNA: TGTGCCAGCAGTTTACCGTCTAAAAAGACCCAGTACTTC. Protein product: CASSLPSKKTQYF.

The genes are TRBV7-9 and TRBJ2-3, with D hard to call. Per germline, CDR1 SEHNR and CDR2 FQNEAQ (reference sequence). The CDR3 has 14 residues. V lost 2 bases and J lost 0, with 6 bases in between. The CDR3 region has the DNA TGTGCCAGCAGCTTACCGGGTAGCACAGATACGCAGTATTTT. The encoded protein is CASSLPGSTDTQYF. The full variable domain, in which reference TRBV7-9 and TRBJ2-3 provide the parts outside the CDR3, is DTGVSQNPRHKITKRGQNVTFRCDPISEHNRLYWYRQTLGQGPEFLTYFQNEAQLEKSRLLSDRFSAERPKGSFSTLEIQRTEQGDSAMYLCASSLPGSTDTQYFGPGTRLTVL.

The V call is TRBV2, the J call TRBJ1-1; D uncertain. Germline V CDR1 and CDR2: SNHLY, FYNNEI. Between the trimmed V and J ends, which lost 4 bases and 8 bases, there was a span of 23 bases. This CDR3 spans 16 amino acids. The CDR3 nucleotides are TGTGCCAGCAGTGTCGGGCTGACTCTCCCCTCGTCCGAAGCTTTCTTT. This encodes CASSVGLTLPSSEAFF. Based on the CDR3 plus reference TRBV2 and TRBJ1-1, the full variable domain is EPEVTQTPSHQVTQMGQEVILRCVPISNHLYFYWYRQILGQKVEFLVSFYNNEISEKSEIFDDQFSVERPDGSNFTLKIRSTKLEDSAMYFCASSVGLTLPSSEAFFGQGTRLTVV.

The CDR3 here is CASSFFYEQYF. The CDR3 coding sequence is TGTGCCAGCAGCTTCTTTTACGAGCAGTACTTC. This chain joins TRBV7-2 and TRBJ2-7, with no clear D. The CDR3 is made up of 11 amino acids. Per the germline V gene, CDR1 is SGHTA and CDR2 is FQGNSA. V lost 3 bases and J lost 4, with 4 bases in between.

The count of this clone is one. DNA for the CDR3: TGTGCCAGCAGCGTCCGGGACAGGGGAGCTGATGAGCAGTTCTTC. This translates into CASSVRDRGADEQFF. V usage is TRBV9 and J usage is TRBJ2-1; 10 bases match TRBD1. Trimming cost V 2 bases and J 8 bases; bases outside gene matches: 7. CDR1 and CDR2 (germline): SGDLS, YYNGEE. The CDR3 is 15 amino acids.

The gene calls are TRBV11-2 and TRBJ1-2, with 9 bases lining up with TRBD1. After removal of 4 bases from V and 3 bases from J, the junction contained 6 bases not matched to a gene. Per germline, CDR1 SGHAT and CDR2 FQNNGV. There are 15 residues in the CDR3. CDR3 in DNA: TGTGCCAGCAGCTCTCGGACAGGGGCGCACTATGGCTACACCTTC. Protein product: CASSSRTGAHYGYTF. The whole variable domain, remainder taken from reference TRBV11-2 and TRBJ1-2, is EAGVAQSPRYKIIEKRQSVAFWCNPISGHATLYWYQQILGQGPKLLIQFQNNGVVDDSQLPKDRFSAERLKGVDSTLKIQPAKLEDSAVYLCASSSRTGAHYGYTFGSGTRLTVV.

This chain joins TRBV10-3 and TRBJ2-3; D is unclear. Looked up from germline, CDR1 is ENHRY and CDR2 is SYGVKD. CDR3 length: 11 residues. V was shortened by 2 bases and J by 10 bases, with 7 bases between the two germline ends. The CDR3 here is CAISEGQSQYF. The CDR3, as DNA: TGTGCCATCAGTGAGGGTCAGTCGCAGTATTTT.

This clone came up a few times. The chain links TRBV6-2 or TRBV6-3 to TRBJ2-7; TRBD2 is a possible D gene (5 bases). The CDR3 sequence is 14 residues long. Germline V CDR1 and CDR2: MNHEY, SVGEGT. Deletions cut 5 bases from V and 6 bases from J, with 17 bases between. The CDR3 spells CASSTSTSSAEQYF. CDR3 sequence (DNA): TGTGCCAGCAGTACATCAACTAGTTCGGCCGAGCAGTACTTC.

A single count supports this clone. This sequence joins TRBV5-1 and TRBJ1-2; 7 nucleotides match TRBD1. Germline V gene lookup returns CDR1 SGHRS and CDR2 YFSETQ. After removal of 0 bases from V and 5 bases from J, the junction contained 1 base not matched to a gene. The CDR3 is made up of 13 amino acids. CDR3 region: CASSLGGQYGYTF. The CDR3 region has the DNA TGCGCCAGCAGCTTGGGGGGACAGTATGGCTACACCTTC.

This chain joins TRBV29-1 and TRBJ2-7; TRBD1 or TRBD2 may be the D gene (5 bases each). The V end lost 8 bases, the J end lost 7 bases, and 18 bases lay between the germline ends. Germline assignment: CDR1 SQVTM and CDR2 ANQGSEA. This CDR3 is built from 12 residues. CDR3 DNA sequence: TGCAGCTTCCGAGGGGATCGCTGGGAGCAGTACTTC. Protein product: CSFRGDRWEQYF.

V usage is TRBV6-2 or TRBV6-3 and J usage is TRBJ1-2; D not resolved. The V end lost 5 bases, the J end lost 2 bases, and 6 bases lay between the germline ends. Looked up from germline, CDR1 is MNHEY and CDR2 is SVGEGT. There are 12 residues in the CDR3. CDR3 loop: CASSQVNYGYTF. In nucleotides, the CDR3 is TGTGCCAGCAGTCAAGTGAACTATGGCTACACCTTC.